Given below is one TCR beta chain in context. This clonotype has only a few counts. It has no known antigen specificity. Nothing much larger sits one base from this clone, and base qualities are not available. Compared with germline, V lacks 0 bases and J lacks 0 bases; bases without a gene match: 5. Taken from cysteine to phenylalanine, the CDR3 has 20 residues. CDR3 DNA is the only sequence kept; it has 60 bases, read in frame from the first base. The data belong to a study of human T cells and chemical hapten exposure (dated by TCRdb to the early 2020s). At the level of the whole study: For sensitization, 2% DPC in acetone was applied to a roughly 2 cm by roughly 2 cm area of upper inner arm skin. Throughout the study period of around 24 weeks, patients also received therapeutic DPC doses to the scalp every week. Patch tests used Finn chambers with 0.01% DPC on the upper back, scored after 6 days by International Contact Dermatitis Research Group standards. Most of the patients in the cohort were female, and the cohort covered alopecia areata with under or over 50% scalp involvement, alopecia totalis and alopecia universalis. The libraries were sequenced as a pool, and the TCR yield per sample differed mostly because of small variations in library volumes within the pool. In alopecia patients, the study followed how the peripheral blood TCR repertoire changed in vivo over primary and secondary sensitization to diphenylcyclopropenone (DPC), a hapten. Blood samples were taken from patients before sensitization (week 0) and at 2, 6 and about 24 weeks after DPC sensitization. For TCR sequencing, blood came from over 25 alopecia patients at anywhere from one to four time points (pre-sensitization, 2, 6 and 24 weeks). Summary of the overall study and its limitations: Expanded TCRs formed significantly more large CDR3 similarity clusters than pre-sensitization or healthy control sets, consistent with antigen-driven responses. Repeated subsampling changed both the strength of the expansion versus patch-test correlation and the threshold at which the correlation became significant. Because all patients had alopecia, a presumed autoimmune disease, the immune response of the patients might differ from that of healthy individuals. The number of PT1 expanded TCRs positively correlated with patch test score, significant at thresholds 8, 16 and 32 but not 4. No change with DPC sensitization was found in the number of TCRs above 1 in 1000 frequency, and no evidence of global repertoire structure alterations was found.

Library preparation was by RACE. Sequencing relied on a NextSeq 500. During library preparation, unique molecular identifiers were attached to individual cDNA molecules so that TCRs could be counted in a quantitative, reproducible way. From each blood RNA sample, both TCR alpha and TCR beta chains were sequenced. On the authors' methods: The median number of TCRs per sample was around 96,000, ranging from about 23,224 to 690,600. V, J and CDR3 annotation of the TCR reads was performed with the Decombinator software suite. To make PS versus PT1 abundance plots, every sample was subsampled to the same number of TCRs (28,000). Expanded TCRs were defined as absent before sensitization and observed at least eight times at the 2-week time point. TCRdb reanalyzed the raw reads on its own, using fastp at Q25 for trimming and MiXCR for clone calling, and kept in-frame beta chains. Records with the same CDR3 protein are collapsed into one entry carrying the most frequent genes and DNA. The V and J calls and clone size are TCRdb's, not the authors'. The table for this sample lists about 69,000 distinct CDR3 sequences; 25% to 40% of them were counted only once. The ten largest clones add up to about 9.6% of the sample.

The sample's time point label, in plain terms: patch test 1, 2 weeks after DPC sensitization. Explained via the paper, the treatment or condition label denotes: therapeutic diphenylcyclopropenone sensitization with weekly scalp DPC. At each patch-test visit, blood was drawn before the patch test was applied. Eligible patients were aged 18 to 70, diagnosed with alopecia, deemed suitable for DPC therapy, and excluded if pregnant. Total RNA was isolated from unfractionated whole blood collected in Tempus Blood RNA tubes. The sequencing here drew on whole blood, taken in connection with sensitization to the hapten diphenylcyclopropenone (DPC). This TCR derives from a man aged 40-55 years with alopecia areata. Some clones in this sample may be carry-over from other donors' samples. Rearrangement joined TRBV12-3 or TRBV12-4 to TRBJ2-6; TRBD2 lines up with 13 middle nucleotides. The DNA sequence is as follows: TGTGCCAGCAGTTTAGCGCTCGGACTAGCGGGGGACTCTGGGGCCAACGTCCTGACTTTC. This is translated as CASSLALGLAGDSGANVLTF.